Each of the 11 T cell receptor beta chains below was sequenced from the same sample in a study of CD4 T cells in lung cancer. The assay was immunoSEQ multiplex PCR, and TCRdb's table has in-frame clones only and misses some. The sample holds several thousand clones, 74% seen once. Sequenced: lung tumor tissue. Receptor source: a man between 60 and 70 years old with non-small cell lung cancer.

V usage is TRBV29-1 and J usage is TRBJ2-2, with 7 bases matching TRBD2. Germline loops: CDR1 SQVTM, CDR2 ANQGSEA. Losses at the gene ends were 4 bases for V and 4 bases for J; bases not matched to a gene: 9. The CDR3 contains 15 residues. The CDR3 coding sequence is TGCAGCGTTGGGACGTCGGGGGGAACCACCGGGGAGCTGTTTTTT. Its translation: CSVGTSGGTTGELFF.

This chain links TRBV2 with TRBJ2-5, with TRBD2 identical over 11 bases. The trim removed 6 bases at V and 4 bases at J, leaving 10 bases unmatched. This CDR3 region has 16 residues. Germline V CDR1 and CDR2: SNHLY, FYNNEI. CDR3 nucleotides: TGTGCCAGCAGGGACGCGACTAGCGGGAAAGGAGAGACCCAGTACTTC. Translation: CASRDATSGKGETQYF.

The V gene is TRBV7-6, the J gene TRBJ2-1; D is perhaps TRBD2 (6 bases). The CDR3 runs 15 residues. The V end lost 6 bases, the J end lost 6 bases, and 18 bases lay between the germline ends. Germline CDR1 reads SGHVS; CDR2 reads FNYEAQ. The CDR3 loop is CASSYTSTARNEQFF. Here the CDR3 DNA reads TGTGCCAGCAGTTATACTAGCACGGCCCGCAATGAGCAGTTCTTC.

This chain links TRBV7-6 with TRBJ2-3; D gene ambiguous. Germline lookup yields CDR1 SGHVS and CDR2 FNYEAQ. V was pared by 5 bases and J by 6 bases, with 9 bases between. This CDR3 has 12 amino acids. The CDR3 DNA reads TGTGCCAGCAGCCCCGTCGGGGATACGCAGTATTTT. Translating it yields CASSPVGDTQYF.

This chain uses TRBV5-1 with TRBJ2-7; 8 bases map to TRBD2. The junction had 9 bases not matched to a gene; V was cut back by 7 bases and J by 0 bases. There are 15 residues in the CDR3. Germline V gene sequence: CDR1 SGHRS, CDR2 YFSETQ. As DNA, the CDR3 is TGCGCCAGCCGACAACTAGCGGAAAGCTCCTACGAGCAGTACGTC. Its protein product is CASRQLAESSYEQYV.

This clone was picked up one time. V and J are TRBV6-5 and TRBJ2-7, with 8 positions matching TRBD2. V dropped 2 bases and J dropped 3; count of bases not matched to a gene: 6. The CDR3 contains 15 residues. Germline CDR1 reads MNHEY; CDR2 reads SVGAGI. The CDR3 region has the DNA TGTGCCAGCAGTTACGAGGCTACTAGCGGCTACGAGCAGTACTTC. Its protein product is CASSYEATSGYEQYF.

Only one count was recorded for this clone. This chain joins TRBV20-1 and TRBJ2-5; D gene unclear. The CDR3 consists of 11 residues. V was trimmed by 5 bases and J by 5 bases, leaving 9 bases between them. Germline-derived CDR1 and CDR2 are DFQATT and SNEGSKA (reference sequence). CDR3: CSALSRETQYF. CDR3 DNA: TGCAGTGCTCTCTCCAGGGAGACCCAGTACTTC.

This clone was recorded a few times. This chain joins TRBV4-1 and TRBJ1-2; 7 bases are shared with TRBD1. Germline CDR1 reads MGHRA; CDR2 reads YSYEKL. J gave up 6 bases and V 2 bases, and 9 bases lay outside the gene matches. The CDR3 is 15 residues long. CDR3: CASSQLIPGQHGYTF. The CDR3 DNA reads as TGCGCCAGCAGCCAACTTATTCCGGGACAGCATGGCTACACCTTC.

V gene TRBV7-6 combines with J gene TRBJ2-2; weak D call: TRBD2 (5 bases). The length of the CDR3 is 16 residues. The germline V gene encodes CDR1 SGHVS and CDR2 FNYEAQ. With 7 bases removed from V and 0 bases from J, the gap between germline ends came to 15 bases. In nucleotides, the CDR3 is TGTGCCAGCACCCAGAGGGCATCCACGAACACCGGGGAGCTGTTTTTT. Protein sequence: CASTQRASTNTGELFF.

The chain carries TRBV2 and TRBJ1-5, with TRBD1 matching over 10 bases. In germline, CDR1 is SNHLY, CDR2 FYNNEI. The CDR3 sequence is 15 residues long. V trimming: 7 bases; J trimming: 6 bases; junction bases outside the gene matches: 9. Here the CDR3 reads CASMPRGTGAQPQHF. The CDR3 nucleotides read TGTGCCAGCATGCCAAGGGGGACAGGGGCTCAGCCCCAGCATTTT.

This clone was found a few times. The V call is TRBV11-2, the J call TRBJ2-2; perhaps TRBD1 as D (5 bases). The CDR3 sequence is 13 residues long. Trimming removed 5 bases from V and 4 bases from J, with 8 bases in between. Germline V gene sequence: CDR1 SGHAT, CDR2 FQNNGV. This CDR3 reads CASSPQGTGELFF. CDR3 sequence (DNA): TGTGCCAGCAGCCCCCAGGGCACCGGGGAGCTGTTTTTT.